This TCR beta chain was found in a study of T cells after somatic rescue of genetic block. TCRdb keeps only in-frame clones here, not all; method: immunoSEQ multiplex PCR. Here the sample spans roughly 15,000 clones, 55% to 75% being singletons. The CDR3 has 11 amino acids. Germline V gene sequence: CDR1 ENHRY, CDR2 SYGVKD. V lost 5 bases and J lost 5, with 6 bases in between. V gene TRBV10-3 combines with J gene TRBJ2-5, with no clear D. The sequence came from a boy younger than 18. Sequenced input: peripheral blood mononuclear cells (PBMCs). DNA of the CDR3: TGTGCCATCAGTCTAGGGGAGACCCAGTACTTC. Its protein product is CAISLGETQYF.